These T cell receptor beta chains were read from a single sample in a study of T-cell memory formation after mild COVID-19. TCRdb reanalysed the 5' RACE reads using MiXCR and keeps one entry per CDR3 protein. Among 170,000 or so distinct CDR3 sequences listed, 20% to 25% were seen once. Sequencing was done on a sample of PBMCs or a T cell subset sorted from them (not recorded which). These receptors all stem from an adult woman who had mild COVID-19 (a few samples of this study predate the infection). Cell type and time point are not known. The CDR3 runs from the conserved cysteine through the conserved F or W. The D gene is left open where the match is weak. A clone size is listed for some rows: how often the clone was seen (once, few, many), or a class if it is expanded.

NA,TRBJ2-2,TRBV7-3,NA,TGTGCCAGCAGCCCTGACTGGGTAGCGGCATACACCGGGGAGCTGTTTTTT,CASSPDWVAAYTGELFF
NA,TRBJ1-2,TRBV5-1,NA,TGCGCCAGCAGCTCAAGGGACGGCTATGGCTACACCTTC,CASSSRDGYGYTF
few,TRBJ2-1,TRBV7-8,TRBD2,TGTGCCAGCAGCTTAGTCAAGGGACTAGTGGGGAATGAGCAGTTCTTC,CASSLVKGLVGNEQFF
NA,TRBJ1-5,TRBV7-9,NA,TGTGCCAGCAGCCACAGTGCCGGCAATCAGCCCCAGCATTTT,CASSHSAGNQPQHF
NA,TRBJ2-6,TRBV7-6,NA,TGTGCCAGCAGCCCCCTGCGGGACAGCTACTCTGGGGCCAACGTCCTGACTTTC,CASSPLRDSYSGANVLTF
few,TRBJ2-1,TRBV27,NA,TGTGCCAGCACGGGACACATCTACAATGAGCAGTTCTTC,CASTGHIYNEQFF
few,TRBJ1-2,TRBV20-1,NA,TGCAGTGCGACGGCGTACTATGGTGGCTACACCTTC,CSATAYYGGYTF
NA,TRBJ2-5,TRBV7-6,TRBD1,TGTGCCAGCAGCAACCCTCGGACAGGGCTCCTTTCCCAGTACTTC,CASSNPRTGLLSQYF
NA,TRBJ2-1,TRBV6-1,TRBD1,TGTGCCAGCAGGACAGGGAACGAGCAGTTCTTC,CASRTGNEQFF
NA,TRBJ1-2,TRBV7-9,NA,TGTGCCAGCAGCTCAGTAAGGTGGATTGGGGGCTATGGCTACACCTTC,CASSSVRWIGGYGYTF
NA,TRBJ1-4,TRBV12-3/TRBV12-4,TRBD1,TGTGCCAGCAACCCAGGGGGGGAAGGTGATGAAAAACTGTTTTTT,CASNPGGEGDEKLFF
NA,TRBJ1-2,TRBV28,NA,TGTGCCAGCATGGGAAAGGGCTACACCTTC,CASMGKGYTF
NA,TRBJ2-7,TRBV7-9,TRBD2,TGTGCCAGCAGCATTAGCGGGAAAGCCTACGAGCAGTACTTC,CASSISGKAYEQYF
few,TRBJ2-7,TRBV30,NA,TGTGCCTGGAGTGTACCTTCCCGCGGGGGCTTGGACGAGCAGTACTTC,CAWSVPSRGGLDEQYF
NA,TRBJ1-1,TRBV30,NA,TGTGCCTGGAGAGCCCAGGGGACGGCTTTCTTT,CAWRAQGTAFF
NA,TRBJ2-7,TRBV10-3,NA,TGTGCCATCAGTGAGAATGACCGGCTCGGACGGCGAGGGGCTGAGCAGTACTTC,CAISENDRLGRRGAEQYF
NA,TRBJ1-2,TRBV7-9,TRBD1,TGTGCCAGCAGCTCAGGGGGACACTATGGCTACACCTTC,CASSSGGHYGYTF
NA,TRBJ2-2,TRBV6-6,NA,TGTGCCAGCAGGCAAATCGAGCTGGGGGAGCTGTTTTTT,CASRQIELGELFF
NA,TRBJ1-2,TRBV5-1,TRBD1,TGCGCCAGCAGCTGGGACAGGGGATATGGCTACACCTTC,CASSWDRGYGYTF
NA,TRBJ1-2,TRBV7-9,NA,TGTGCCAGCAGCTTTCCTTCCGAGGGGAACTATGGCTACACCTTC,CASSFPSEGNYGYTF
NA,TRBJ1-4,TRBV5-4,TRBD1,TGTGCCAGCAGCTTGGTGGGCGAGGGGGCAGCTAATGAAAAACTGTTTTTT,CASSLVGEGAANEKLFF
few,TRBJ2-7,TRBV27,NA,TGTGCCAGCAGTTCAACAGGGTTCTCCTACGAGCAGTACTTC,CASSSTGFSYEQYF
few,TRBJ1-5,TRBV6-2/TRBV6-3,NA,TGTGCCAGCAGCGACGTGATGCCAATCGACCAGCCCCAGCATTTT,CASSDVMPIDQPQHF
once,TRBJ1-1,TRBV7-9,NA,TGTGCCAGCAGCTTCCCGGGTTTAGAAGGGGCTTTCTTT,CASSFPGLEGAFF
NA,TRBJ1-4,TRBV3-1,TRBD1,TGTGCCAGCAGCCCCCTCTGGACAGGGCAAGAAAAACTGTTTTTT,CASSPLWTGQEKLFF
few,TRBJ2-1,TRBV7-2,NA,TGTGCCAGCAGCTACCTGTTGGGTGAGCAGTTCTTC,CASSYLLGEQFF
few,TRBJ2-4,TRBV7-9,TRBD2,TGTGCCAGCAGCTTACCTCTAGCGGGAGAAAACATTCAGTACTTC,CASSLPLAGENIQYF
NA,TRBJ1-5,TRBV7-3,NA,TGTGCCAGCAGTCCCTACACCATCAGGGAACAGCCCCAGCATTTT,CASSPYTIREQPQHF
few,TRBJ2-3,TRBV7-2,NA,TGTGCCAGCAGCACGGGACCCTACCGGGATACGCAGTATTTT,CASSTGPYRDTQYF
NA,TRBJ2-3,TRBV7-9,TRBD2,TGTGCCAGCAGCTTACGACTAGCGGGCACAGATACGCAGTATTTT,CASSLRLAGTDTQYF
NA,TRBJ2-1,TRBV5-6,TRBD1,TGTGCCAGCAGCTTGCTGGGGCCGCCCGGGACAGGGGGGACCTACAATGAGCAGTTCTTC,CASSLLGPPGTGGTYNEQFF
NA,TRBJ2-1,TRBV4-3,NA,TGCGCCAGCAGCCAAGATATCGGGAGCTCCTACAATGAGCAGTTCTTC,CASSQDIGSSYNEQFF
few,TRBJ2-7,TRBV4-2,NA,TGTGCCAGCAGCCAAGATCAGTCAGGAGTCTACGAGCAGTACTTC,CASSQDQSGVYEQYF
NA,TRBJ2-2,TRBV9,NA,TGTGCCAGCAGCGTGGGGTTTAGGGGGATCGACACCGGGGAGCTGTTTTTT,CASSVGFRGIDTGELFF